The 14 T cell receptor beta chains reported below all come from one sample, sequenced in a study of blood T cell repertoires in COVID-19. TCRdb keeps only in-frame clones here, not all; method: immunoSEQ multiplex PCR. The sample has about 42,000 clones; around four fifths are singletons. Sequencing was carried out using peripheral blood. These receptors were obtained from a human donor in a cohort sampled during active COVID-19.

The J gene is TRBJ2-1, the V gene TRBV9; TRBD2 agrees at 14 bases. V trimming: 0 bases; J trimming: 5 bases; junction bases outside the gene matches: 1. The CDR3 length is 16 residues. CDR1 is SGDLS and CDR2 is YYNGEE in the germline V gene. Written as DNA, the CDR3 is TGTGCCAGCAGCGTAGGGACTAGCGGGGGGCACAATGAGCAGTTCTTC. Protein product: CASSVGTSGGHNEQFF.

This clone appeared a single time. CDR3 residues: CASSLAGTGKETQYF. The CDR3 DNA reads TGTGCCAGCAGCTTAGCCGGGACAGGAAAAGAGACCCAGTACTTC. This chain connects TRBV7-2 to TRBJ2-5, with 8 bases that match TRBD1. This CDR3 comprises 15 residues. Germline CDR1 is SGHTA and CDR2 is FQGNSA. Trimming at V came to 0 bases and at J to 3 bases, leaving 3 bases not matched to a gene.

The J gene is TRBJ1-1, the V gene TRBV19; TRBD1 is a possible D gene (6 bases). V lost 7 bases and J lost 0, with 9 bases in between. Germline V gives CDR1 LNHDA, CDR2 SQIVND (reference sequence). The CDR3 contains 13 residues. The CDR3 region has the DNA TGTGCCAGTAACAGGGTACTGAACACTGAAGCTTTCTTT. It codes for CASNRVLNTEAFF.

The chain carries TRBV7-9 and TRBJ1-2; no firm D call. Germline CDR1 SEHNR, CDR2 FQNEAQ (reference sequence). CDR3 length: 15 amino acids. Trimming took 1 base from V and 2 from J, leaving 11 bases between them. The CDR3 loop is CASSLVGLQNYGYTF. Written as DNA, the CDR3 is TGTGCCAGCAGCTTAGTTGGCCTCCAAAACTATGGCTACACCTTC.

J is TRBJ2-5 and V is TRBV5-4; the D is unclear. V was clipped by 4 bases and J by 7 bases, with 14 bases between them. Germline CDR1 and CDR2: SGHNT and YYREEE (reference sequence). This CDR3 contains 13 residues. The CDR3 DNA follows: TGTGCCAGCAGCGACGACAAGATTGGGACCCAGTACTTC. Translating it yields CASSDDKIGTQYF.

The rearrangement joins TRBV19 to TRBJ2-2, with a tentative D call TRBD2 (5 bases). The ends were cut back, 7 bases at V and 4 bases at J, with 13 bases in the middle. The CDR3 length is 14 residues. From germline, CDR1 is LNHDA and CDR2 SQIVND (reference sequence). CDR3 loop: CASKETTLTGELFF. DNA of the CDR3: TGTGCCAGTAAGGAGACTACCCTCACCGGGGAGCTGTTTTTT. The whole variable domain, remainder taken from reference TRBV19 and TRBJ2-2, is DGGITQSPKYLFRKEGQNVTLSCEQNLNHDAMYWYRQDPGQGLRLIYYSQIVNDFQKGDIAEGYSVSREKKESFPLTVTSAQKNPTAFYLCASKETTLTGELFFGEGSRLTVL.

The chain recombines TRBV9 with TRBJ2-3, with no clear D. The germline V gene encodes CDR1 SGDLS and CDR2 YYNGEE. The CDR3 is 15 amino acids. V was trimmed by 0 bases and J by 4 bases, leaving 12 bases between them. CDR3 amino acids: CASSVVSPSPDTQYF. The CDR3, as DNA: TGTGCCAGCAGCGTAGTGTCTCCCTCCCCAGATACGCAGTATTTT.

This chain joins TRBV6-1 and TRBJ2-7; the D gene is possibly TRBD1 (5 bases). Trimming left V 2 bases short and J 3 bases short, with 5 bases between. Per germline, CDR1 MNHNS and CDR2 SASEGT. This CDR3 contains 12 residues. CDR3 sequence reads: CASSEQGYEQYF. The DNA of the CDR3 is TGTGCCAGCAGTGAACAGGGCTACGAGCAGTACTTC.

The genes are TRBV18 and TRBJ2-5; TRBD1 might be the D (8 bases). V was trimmed by 6 bases and J by 5 bases, leaving 19 bases between them. Germline V gene data show CDR1 as KGHSH and CDR2 as LQKENI. This CDR3 is built from 15 residues. As DNA, the CDR3 is TGTGCCAGCTCCCGTGGACAGGGACTACGGGAGACCCAGTACTTC. Amino acids: CASSRGQGLRETQYF.

The chain combines TRBV27 with TRBJ1-5, with D perhaps matching TRBD1 (6 bases). The CDR3 is 13 amino acids. Germline loops: CDR1 MNHEY, CDR2 SMNVEV (reference sequence). Trimming removed 2 bases at V and 6 bases at J, with 8 bases between. CDR3 amino acids: CASSLTGTQPQHF. In nucleotides, the CDR3 is TGTGCCAGCAGTTTAACAGGGACTCAGCCCCAGCATTTT.

This rearrangement joins TRBV5-4 to TRBJ2-3; D unresolved. The CDR3 has 16 residues. CDR1 and CDR2 from the germline V gene are SGHNT and YYREEE (reference sequence). V lost 0 bases, J lost 2 bases, and 13 bases lay in between. DNA of the CDR3: TGTGCCAGCAGCTTGGACTCGGAGACCCCCACAGATACGCAGTATTTT. Amino acid sequence: CASSLDSETPTDTQYF.

In this sample, this clone turned up a few times. The CDR3 spells CASKPGWVSDQPQHF. The CDR3 bases are TGCGCCAGCAAACCGGGTTGGGTCTCTGATCAGCCCCAGCATTTT. This chain links TRBV4-1 with TRBJ1-5; D is unclear. This CDR3 is 15 amino acids long. V lost 7 bases to trimming and J lost 5 bases, with 18 bases between them. The V gene's germline CDR1 is MGHRA and CDR2 YSYEKL.

The J gene is TRBJ1-3, the V gene TRBV10-3; the match to TRBD1 covers 7 bases. Per germline, CDR1 ENHRY and CDR2 SYGVKD. V dropped 7 bases and J dropped 2; count of bases not matched to a gene: 8. The CDR3 contains 15 residues. CDR3 in amino acids: CAITNRTGTGNTIYF. The CDR3 nucleotides are TGTGCCATCACCAACCGGACAGGCACTGGAAACACCATATATTTT.

The chain combines TRBV5-5 with TRBJ2-2, with D perhaps matching TRBD1 (5 bases). Trimming removed 4 bases at V and 5 bases at J, with 12 bases between. This CDR3 is built from 14 residues. Looked up from germline, CDR1 is SGHKS and CDR2 is YYEKEE (reference sequence). The CDR3 coding sequence is TGTGCCAGCAGCCTTCAGGGTAGAACCGGGGAGCTGTTTTTT. The encoded protein is CASSLQGRTGELFF.